What follows is one T cell receptor beta chain and its context. The sample originates from a study of blood T cells in healthy people across ages. A J-beta primer mix and a sample-barcoded 5' primer were used in a second PCR of about 7 to 12 cycles. Each CDR3 protein is one row after TCRdb ran MiXCR on the 5' RACE reads. The sample carries about 1.4 million distinct CDR3 sequences, approximately 59% recorded once. The CDR3 covers 13 residues. From germline, CDR1 is KGHSH and CDR2 LQKENI. V was trimmed by 3 bases and J by 6 bases, leaving 11 bases between them. This TCR was sampled from a man between 18 and 29 years old in good health. The sample comprised blood. J is TRBJ1-2 and V is TRBV18; D is uncertain. The CDR3 region has the DNA TGTGCCAGCTCACCGCCGAGTGCCAATGGCTACACCTTC. This encodes CASSPPSANGYTF.